This T cell receptor beta chain originates from a study of cytomegalovirus exposure and HLA in healthy donors. The PCR employed 60 Vbeta primers together with 13 Jbeta primers. Measured with immunoSEQ multiplex PCR; TCRdb has only the in-frame clones, and not every one. The sample lists 150,000 to 200,000 clones, around 77% occurring once. Remarks on this clone: Its antigen is unidentified.

The CDR3 is made up of 17 amino acids. V was clipped by 6 bases and J by 5 bases, with 25 bases between them. Germline V gene sequence: CDR1 KGHSH, CDR2 LQKENI. Study-wide results and caveats: Association of about 17,000 TCR beta sequences with HLA alleles was found at 0.05 false discovery rate in a later analysis. Cytomegalovirus status was reportedly diagnosed by the classifier with high sensitivity and specificity. In the analysis, some V segments, TRBV6-2 and TRBV6-3 included, were excluded as indistinguishable. Likely technical artifact: a cluster of highly shared sequence variants.

Material: PBMCs. The sequence was obtained from a woman in her thirties in good health and CMV-seronegative. The V gene is TRBV18, the J gene TRBJ1-2, with TRBD1 as a possible D gene (5 bases). DNA of the CDR3: TGTGCCAGCTCTCCAACAGGTGGTGGTACCGACCGATATGGCTACACCTTC. This encodes CASSPTGGGTDRYGYTF.